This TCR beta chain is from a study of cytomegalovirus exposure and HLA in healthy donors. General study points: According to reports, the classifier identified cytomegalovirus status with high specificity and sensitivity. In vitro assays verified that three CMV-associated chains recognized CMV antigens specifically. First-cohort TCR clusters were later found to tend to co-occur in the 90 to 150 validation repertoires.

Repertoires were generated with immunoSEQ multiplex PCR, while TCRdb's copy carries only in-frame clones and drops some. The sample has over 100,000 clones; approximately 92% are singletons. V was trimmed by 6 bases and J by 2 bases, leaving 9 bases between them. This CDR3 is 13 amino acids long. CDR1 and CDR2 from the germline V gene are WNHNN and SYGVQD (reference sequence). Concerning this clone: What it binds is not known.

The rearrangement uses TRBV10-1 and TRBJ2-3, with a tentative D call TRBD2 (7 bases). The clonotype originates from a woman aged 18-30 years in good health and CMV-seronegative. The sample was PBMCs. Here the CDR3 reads CASRGGDTDTQYF. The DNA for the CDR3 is TGCGCCAGCAGAGGGGGGGACACAGATACGCAGTATTTT.